The rows below give T cell receptor beta chains drawn from one sample of a study of spatial heterogeneity in lung cancer. TCRdb re-derived calls from the 5' RACE reads in MiXCR, one entry per CDR3 protein. The profile shows around 20,000 distinct CDR3 sequences, around 6.5% of them singletons. Sequencing used lung tumor tissue, obtained at surgery. The receptors derive from a female donor with early-stage non-small cell lung cancer. Each CDR3 is given with its conserved first and last residue. Fields, in order: clone size, D gene, V gene, J gene, CDR3 length, CDR3 DNA, CDR3 protein. The D gene is left open where the match is weak. Clone sizes are given selectively: once, few, many, or a class where the clone is expanded.

clone_size: few
d_call: .
v_call: TRBV27
j_call: TRBJ2-2
cdr3_length: 12
cdr3_nt: TGTGCCAGCAGGTTAAACACCGGGGAGCTGTTTTTT
cdr3_aa: CASRLNTGELFF

clone_size: medium-sized
d_call: .
v_call: TRBV12-3/TRBV12-4
j_call: TRBJ2-1
cdr3_length: 15
cdr3_nt: TGTGCCAGCAGTTTCGCGGACAGCCCCCTCAATGAGCAGTTCTTC
cdr3_aa: CASSFADSPLNEQFF

clone_size: .
d_call: .
v_call: TRBV5-4
j_call: TRBJ1-4
cdr3_length: 14
cdr3_nt: TGTGCCAGCAGCCTGGATGGGAAGAGCGGAAAACTGTTTTTT
cdr3_aa: CASSLDGKSGKLFF

clone_size: .
d_call: .
v_call: TRBV2
j_call: TRBJ2-3
cdr3_length: 14
cdr3_nt: TGTGCCAGCAGGGCCGGGAGCAACACAGATACGCAGTATTTT
cdr3_aa: CASRAGSNTDTQYF

clone_size: many
d_call: .
v_call: TRBV6-2/TRBV6-3
j_call: TRBJ2-7
cdr3_length: 15
cdr3_nt: TGTGCCAGCAGTCAAGCGGGGAGGGGGCATTACGAGCAGTACTTC
cdr3_aa: CASSQAGRGHYEQYF

clone_size: many
d_call: TRBD2
v_call: TRBV4-3
j_call: TRBJ2-7
cdr3_length: 18
cdr3_nt: TGCGCCAGCAGCCAAGACTTACCGACTAGCGGGGCGATCTACGAGCAGTACTTC
cdr3_aa: CASSQDLPTSGAIYEQYF

clone_size: .
d_call: TRBD1
v_call: TRBV12-3/TRBV12-4
j_call: TRBJ1-2
cdr3_length: 14
cdr3_nt: TGTGCCAGCAGCCCGACAGGGGGTAACTATGGCTACACCTTC
cdr3_aa: CASSPTGGNYGYTF

clone_size: few
d_call: TRBD1
v_call: TRBV7-2
j_call: TRBJ2-7
cdr3_length: 15
cdr3_nt: TGTGCCAGCAGCCGGTCCGGGACAGGTCTTTACGAGCAGTACTTC
cdr3_aa: CASSRSGTGLYEQYF

clone_size: many
d_call: .
v_call: TRBV7-9
j_call: TRBJ1-1
cdr3_length: 13
cdr3_nt: TGTGCCGCGGGGACACAGGCGAACACTGAAGCTTTCTTT
cdr3_aa: CAAGTQANTEAFF

clone_size: many
d_call: .
v_call: TRBV6-5
j_call: TRBJ1-1
cdr3_length: 14
cdr3_nt: TGTGCCAGCAGTTATGGAGGATCCCTCGCTGAAGCTTTCTTT
cdr3_aa: CASSYGGSLAEAFF

clone_size: many
d_call: .
v_call: TRBV19
j_call: TRBJ1-2
cdr3_length: 16
cdr3_nt: TGTGCCAGTAGTATGGATAGGGACGGATACGCTTATGGCTACACCTTC
cdr3_aa: CASSMDRDGYAYGYTF

clone_size: many
d_call: .
v_call: TRBV6-6
j_call: TRBJ1-1
cdr3_length: 13
cdr3_nt: TGTGCCAGCAGTCAACACCAGGACACTGAAGCTTTCTTT
cdr3_aa: CASSQHQDTEAFF

clone_size: .
d_call: TRBD1
v_call: TRBV7-3
j_call: TRBJ2-3
cdr3_length: 16
cdr3_nt: TGTGCCAGCAGCTTATGGGGGACAGGGGGAGCAGATACGCAGTATTTT
cdr3_aa: CASSLWGTGGADTQYF

clone_size: many
d_call: .
v_call: TRBV12-3/TRBV12-4
j_call: TRBJ1-2
cdr3_length: 11
cdr3_nt: TGTGCCAGCACCTTGAAGGGTGGCTACACCTTC
cdr3_aa: CASTLKGGYTF

clone_size: many
d_call: TRBD1
v_call: TRBV12-3/TRBV12-4
j_call: TRBJ2-1
cdr3_length: 16
cdr3_nt: TGTGCCAGCAGTACCACCGGGACAGGGTTATACAATGAGCAGTTCTTC
cdr3_aa: CASSTTGTGLYNEQFF

clone_size: .
d_call: .
v_call: TRBV3-1
j_call: TRBJ2-5
cdr3_length: 14
cdr3_nt: TGTGCCAGCAGCCAAGAGGGGGGCCAAGAGACCCAGTACTTC
cdr3_aa: CASSQEGGQETQYF

clone_size: many
d_call: TRBD1
v_call: TRBV3-1
j_call: TRBJ1-1
cdr3_length: 14
cdr3_nt: TGTGCCAGCAGCCTAGGGGGCGCGAACACTGAAGCTTTCTTT
cdr3_aa: CASSLGGANTEAFF

clone_size: .
d_call: .
v_call: TRBV6-5
j_call: TRBJ1-4
cdr3_length: 15
cdr3_nt: TGTGCCAGCAGTTACTCGATTGGACCTAATGAAAAACTGTTTTTT
cdr3_aa: CASSYSIGPNEKLFF

clone_size: few
d_call: TRBD1
v_call: TRBV7-9
j_call: TRBJ1-2
cdr3_length: 14
cdr3_nt: TGTGCCAGCAGAAGAGGGGGCGCGGACTATGGCTACACCTTC
cdr3_aa: CASRRGGADYGYTF

clone_size: .
d_call: .
v_call: TRBV2
j_call: TRBJ2-5
cdr3_length: 13
cdr3_nt: TGTGCCAGCAGTGAGCAGGGCCAAGAGACCCAGTACTTC
cdr3_aa: CASSEQGQETQYF

clone_size: .
d_call: TRBD1
v_call: TRBV28
j_call: TRBJ1-5
cdr3_length: 14
cdr3_nt: TGTGCCAGCACCCAGGGGGGGCCGAATCAGCCCCAGCATTTT
cdr3_aa: CASTQGGPNQPQHF

clone_size: many
d_call: .
v_call: TRBV19
j_call: TRBJ2-2
cdr3_length: 15
cdr3_nt: TGTGCCAGTAGTATTGGACGGATTAACACCGGGGAGCTGTTTTTT
cdr3_aa: CASSIGRINTGELFF

clone_size: .
d_call: .
v_call: TRBV19
j_call: TRBJ2-2
cdr3_length: 15
cdr3_nt: TGTGCCAGTAGTATTGGGGCGACGAACACCGGGGAGCTGTTTTTT
cdr3_aa: CASSIGATNTGELFF

clone_size: many
d_call: .
v_call: TRBV7-8
j_call: TRBJ2-3
cdr3_length: 14
cdr3_nt: TGTGCCAGCAGCTTGACTAGTGGAGCAGATACGCAGTATTTT
cdr3_aa: CASSLTSGADTQYF

clone_size: many
d_call: .
v_call: TRBV9
j_call: TRBJ2-5
cdr3_length: 16
cdr3_nt: TGTGCCAGCAGAAACCCGACGGAGCTTTTGAGGGAGACCCAGTACTTC
cdr3_aa: CASRNPTELLRETQYF

clone_size: many
d_call: TRBD1
v_call: TRBV3-1
j_call: TRBJ1-2
cdr3_length: 18
cdr3_nt: TGTGCCAGCAGCCAAGTCCGCGGCAGGGGGCCTACGGGCTATGGCTACACCTTC
cdr3_aa: CASSQVRGRGPTGYGYTF

clone_size: many
d_call: .
v_call: TRBV29-1
j_call: TRBJ1-2
cdr3_length: 12
cdr3_nt: TGCAGCTATCGGGAGGGGAACTATGGCTACACCTTC
cdr3_aa: CSYREGNYGYTF

clone_size: many
d_call: TRBD1
v_call: TRBV20-1
j_call: TRBJ1-1
cdr3_length: 14
cdr3_nt: TGCAGTGCTCCAGGGACAGGGGGGGACACTGAAGCTTTCTTT
cdr3_aa: CSAPGTGGDTEAFF

clone_size: many
d_call: TRBD1
v_call: TRBV7-3
j_call: TRBJ1-6
cdr3_length: 14
cdr3_nt: TGTGCCAGCAGCCCCGGACAGGCCAATTCACCCCTCCACTTT
cdr3_aa: CASSPGQANSPLHF

clone_size: medium-sized
d_call: .
v_call: TRBV20-1
j_call: TRBJ2-2
cdr3_length: 13
cdr3_nt: TGCAGTGCTAGAACTAGCATCACCGGGGAGCTGTTTTTT
cdr3_aa: CSARTSITGELFF

clone_size: many
d_call: .
v_call: TRBV5-1
j_call: TRBJ2-7
cdr3_length: 14
cdr3_nt: TGCGCCAGCAGCTTGGCCGTCAGCAAATACGAGCAGTACTTC
cdr3_aa: CASSLAVSKYEQYF

clone_size: many
d_call: .
v_call: TRBV5-1
j_call: TRBJ1-3
cdr3_length: 14
cdr3_nt: TGCGCCAGCAGGGCGGAAGCCTCTGGAAACACCATATATTTT
cdr3_aa: CASRAEASGNTIYF

clone_size: .
d_call: .
v_call: TRBV20-1
j_call: TRBJ1-5
cdr3_length: 13
cdr3_nt: TGCAGTGCTAGGGGATCAAATCGGCAGCCCCAGCATTTT
cdr3_aa: CSARGSNRQPQHF

clone_size: medium-sized
d_call: TRBD1
v_call: TRBV27
j_call: TRBJ1-2
cdr3_length: 14
cdr3_nt: TGTGCCAGCAGTACCCGGACAGGGTACTATGGCTACACCTTC
cdr3_aa: CASSTRTGYYGYTF

clone_size: many
d_call: .
v_call: TRBV5-6
j_call: TRBJ2-1
cdr3_length: 11
cdr3_nt: TGTGCCAGCAGCTTGGTGGGTGAGCAGTTCTTC
cdr3_aa: CASSLVGEQFF

clone_size: few
d_call: .
v_call: TRBV3-1
j_call: TRBJ2-5
cdr3_length: 15
cdr3_nt: TGTGCCAGCAGCCGCGGAGGGGTGCCCCAAGAGACCCAGTACTTC
cdr3_aa: CASSRGGVPQETQYF

clone_size: few
d_call: .
v_call: TRBV6-2/TRBV6-3
j_call: TRBJ1-6
cdr3_length: 15
cdr3_nt: TGTGCCAGCAGTTACCCGCCGGGGCCTAATTCACCCCTCCACTTT
cdr3_aa: CASSYPPGPNSPLHF

clone_size: many
d_call: TRBD1
v_call: TRBV7-2
j_call: TRBJ2-5
cdr3_length: 14
cdr3_nt: TGTGCCAGCAGCTTAAACAGGGGGCGAGAGACCCAGTACTTC
cdr3_aa: CASSLNRGRETQYF

clone_size: many
d_call: .
v_call: TRBV7-2
j_call: TRBJ2-5
cdr3_length: 13
cdr3_nt: TGTGCCAGCAGCCCTTCGACCACGGAGACCCAGTACTTC
cdr3_aa: CASSPSTTETQYF

clone_size: many
d_call: .
v_call: TRBV12-3/TRBV12-4
j_call: TRBJ2-1
cdr3_length: 14
cdr3_nt: TGTGCCAGCAGTACGCCAACAGCTTACAATGAGCAGTTCTTC
cdr3_aa: CASSTPTAYNEQFF

clone_size: .
d_call: TRBD1
v_call: TRBV12-3/TRBV12-4
j_call: TRBJ1-1
cdr3_length: 14
cdr3_nt: TGTGCCAGCAGTTTGGTCAGGGGGGGCACTGAAGCTTTCTTT
cdr3_aa: CASSLVRGGTEAFF

clone_size: many
d_call: TRBD2
v_call: TRBV29-1
j_call: TRBJ2-3
cdr3_length: 15
cdr3_nt: TGCAGCGTTGAAGATAGGAGCGGGACCACAGATACGCAGTATTTT
cdr3_aa: CSVEDRSGTTDTQYF

clone_size: many
d_call: .
v_call: TRBV12-5
j_call: TRBJ2-7
cdr3_length: 15
cdr3_nt: TGTGCTAGTGGTTTGTTCCGGGACCACCTCTACGAGCAGTACTTC
cdr3_aa: CASGLFRDHLYEQYF

clone_size: .
d_call: TRBD2
v_call: TRBV4-3
j_call: TRBJ2-3
cdr3_length: 18
cdr3_nt: TGCGCCAGCAGCCAAGCCTCTTCCGGAGCGGGATACACAGATACGCAGTATTTT
cdr3_aa: CASSQASSGAGYTDTQYF

clone_size: many
d_call: .
v_call: TRBV19
j_call: TRBJ1-3
cdr3_length: 15
cdr3_nt: TGTGCCAGTAGTAACCCCCCGGGAGCTGGAAACACCATATATTTT
cdr3_aa: CASSNPPGAGNTIYF

clone_size: medium-sized
d_call: .
v_call: TRBV7-2
j_call: TRBJ2-3
cdr3_length: 15
cdr3_nt: TGTGCCAGCAGCTTAGAAGGCAGGGGCACAGATACGCAGTATTTT
cdr3_aa: CASSLEGRGTDTQYF

clone_size: many
d_call: TRBD1
v_call: TRBV25-1
j_call: TRBJ1-6
cdr3_length: 14
cdr3_nt: TGTGCCAGCAGGACCGGGACAGGGTTTTCACCCCTCCACTTT
cdr3_aa: CASRTGTGFSPLHF

clone_size: many
d_call: TRBD2
v_call: TRBV11-1
j_call: TRBJ2-2
cdr3_length: 16
cdr3_nt: TGTGCCAGCAGCCCAGGACTAGCGGGGGGGACCGGGGAGCTGTTTTTT
cdr3_aa: CASSPGLAGGTGELFF